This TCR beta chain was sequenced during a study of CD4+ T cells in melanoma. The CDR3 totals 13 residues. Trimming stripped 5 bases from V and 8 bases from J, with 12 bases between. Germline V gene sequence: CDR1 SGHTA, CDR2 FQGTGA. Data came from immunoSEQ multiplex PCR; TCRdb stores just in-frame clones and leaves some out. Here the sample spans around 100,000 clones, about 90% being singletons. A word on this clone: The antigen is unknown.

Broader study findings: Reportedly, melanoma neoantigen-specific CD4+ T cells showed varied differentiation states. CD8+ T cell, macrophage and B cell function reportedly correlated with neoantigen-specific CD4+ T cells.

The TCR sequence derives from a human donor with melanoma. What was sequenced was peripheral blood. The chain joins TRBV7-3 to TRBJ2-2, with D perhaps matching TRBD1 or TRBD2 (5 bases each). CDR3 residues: CASSDSWGGELFF. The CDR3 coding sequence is TGTGCCAGCAGCGATAGCTGGGGGGGGGAGCTGTTTTTT.